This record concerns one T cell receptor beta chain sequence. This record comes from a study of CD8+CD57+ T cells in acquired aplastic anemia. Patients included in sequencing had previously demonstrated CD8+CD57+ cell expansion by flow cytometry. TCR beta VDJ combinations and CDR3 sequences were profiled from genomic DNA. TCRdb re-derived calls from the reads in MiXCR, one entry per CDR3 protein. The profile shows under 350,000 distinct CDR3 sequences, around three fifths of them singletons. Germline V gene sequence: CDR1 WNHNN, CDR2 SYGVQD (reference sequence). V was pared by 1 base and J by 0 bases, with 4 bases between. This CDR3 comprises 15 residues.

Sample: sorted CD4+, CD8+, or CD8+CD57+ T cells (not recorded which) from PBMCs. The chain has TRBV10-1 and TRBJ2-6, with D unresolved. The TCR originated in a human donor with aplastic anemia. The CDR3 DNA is TGCGCCAGCAGTGAGTGGGACTCTGGGGCCAACGTCCTGACTTTC. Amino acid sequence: CASSEWDSGANVLTF.